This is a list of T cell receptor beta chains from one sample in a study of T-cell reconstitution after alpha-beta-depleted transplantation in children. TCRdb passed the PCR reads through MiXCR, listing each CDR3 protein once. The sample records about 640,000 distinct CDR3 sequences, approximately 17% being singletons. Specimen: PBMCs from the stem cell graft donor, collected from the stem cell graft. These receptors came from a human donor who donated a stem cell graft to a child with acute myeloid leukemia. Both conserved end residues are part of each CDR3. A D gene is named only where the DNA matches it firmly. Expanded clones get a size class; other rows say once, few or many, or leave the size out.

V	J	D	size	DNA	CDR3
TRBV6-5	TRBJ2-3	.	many	TGTGCCAGCAGTTACTCCGGAAAAGGGGATACAGATACGCAGTATTTT	CASSYSGKGDTDTQYF
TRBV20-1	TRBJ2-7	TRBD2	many	TGCAGTGCTGGAGGTCAGCGGGGGGGCCCCCACGAGCAGTACTTC	CSAGGQRGGPHEQYF
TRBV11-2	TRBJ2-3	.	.	TGTGCCAGCAGCCCCGGGGTCCGCACAGATACGCAGTATTTT	CASSPGVRTDTQYF
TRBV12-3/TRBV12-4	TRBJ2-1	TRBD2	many	TGTGCCGCACGACTAGCGGGGAGCGATGAGCAGTTCTTC	CAARLAGSDEQFF
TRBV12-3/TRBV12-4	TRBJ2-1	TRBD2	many	TGTGCCAGCACGCCTACTAGCGTCAATGAGCAGTTCTTC	CASTPTSVNEQFF
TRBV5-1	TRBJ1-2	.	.	TGCGCCAGCAGCTTGGCTAGGACGACTCTGGACTTTAATTATGGCTACACCTTC	CASSLARTTLDFNYGYTF
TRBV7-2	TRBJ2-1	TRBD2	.	TGTGCCAGCAGCTTAGTGATAGCGGGGAACAATGAGCAGTTCTTC	CASSLVIAGNNEQFF
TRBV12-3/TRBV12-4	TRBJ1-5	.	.	TGTGCCAGCAGTCTTCACGGGATAGGGTCAGGGCAGCCCCAGCATTTT	CASSLHGIGSGQPQHF
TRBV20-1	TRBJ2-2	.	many	TGCAGTGCTAGCGGGGAGACCGGGGAGCTGTTTTTT	CSASGETGELFF
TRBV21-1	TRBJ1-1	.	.	TGTGCCAGCAGCATACGGGACAGGGGGCCGGGTAGAACTGAAGCTTTCTTT	CASSIRDRGPGRTEAFF
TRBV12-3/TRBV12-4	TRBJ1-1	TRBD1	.	TGTGCCAGCAACCCCACAGGGGGCTGGACTGAAGCTTTCTTT	CASNPTGGWTEAFF
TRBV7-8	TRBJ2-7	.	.	TGTGCCAGCAGCCCAGAACATAGCTACGAGCAGTACTTC	CASSPEHSYEQYF
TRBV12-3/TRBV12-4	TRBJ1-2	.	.	TGTGCCAGCAGTGCGGCCCTCTCCCCTTTCTATGGCTACACCTTC	CASSAALSPFYGYTF
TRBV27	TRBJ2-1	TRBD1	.	TGTGCCAGCAGTTCGGGACAGGGGGCTCGGAATGAGCAGTTCTTC	CASSSGQGARNEQFF
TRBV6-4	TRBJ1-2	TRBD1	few	TGTGCCAGCAGTGAACAGGGGGCGAGTGGCTACACCTTC	CASSEQGASGYTF
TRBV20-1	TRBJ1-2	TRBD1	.	TGCAGTGCACAGGGGATTAGCTATCGCTACACCTTC	CSAQGISYRYTF
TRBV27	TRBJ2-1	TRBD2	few	TGTGCCAGCAGTTTATTGACGGGGGGTAAAGTTGAGCAGTTCTTC	CASSLLTGGKVEQFF
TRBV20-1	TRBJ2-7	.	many	TGCAGTGCCCTTAAAGGGGCGGGAAACTTTGTCTACGAGCAGTACTTC	CSALKGAGNFVYEQYF
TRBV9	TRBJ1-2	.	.	TGTGCCAGCAGCGGGGAGGGATTTGTCCATGGCTACACCTTC	CASSGEGFVHGYTF
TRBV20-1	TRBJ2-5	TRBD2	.	TGCAGTGCCAGGGGGACTAGCGGGGGGACGAGAGGAGAGACCCAGTACTTC	CSARGTSGGTRGETQYF
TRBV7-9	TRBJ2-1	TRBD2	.	TGTGCCAGCATCCTTGGGGGGGGGGACCACAATGAGCAGTTCTTC	CASILGGGDHNEQFF
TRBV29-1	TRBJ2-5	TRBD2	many	TGCAGCGTCCCTCGACTAGCGGGGGCGTTAGGAGAGACCCAGTACTTC	CSVPRLAGALGETQYF
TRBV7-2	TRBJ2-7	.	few	TGTGCCAGCAGCTCGCCCCTTGCCGGGAGTCTCTACGAGCAGTACTTC	CASSSPLAGSLYEQYF
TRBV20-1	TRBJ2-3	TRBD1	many	TGCAGTGCTATGGGACAGGGAAGGTCGGGAGATACGCAGTATTTT	CSAMGQGRSGDTQYF
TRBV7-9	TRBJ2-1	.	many	TGTGCCAGCAGCTTATCGACCCTCCCTAGGAATGAGCAGTTCTTC	CASSLSTLPRNEQFF
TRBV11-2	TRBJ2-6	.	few	TGTGCCAGCAGCCAACTCAGGGGTACTGGGGCCAACGTCCTGACTTTC	CASSQLRGTGANVLTF
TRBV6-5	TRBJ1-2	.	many	TGTGCCAGCAGTTCCGGGAAATATGGCTACACCTTC	CASSSGKYGYTF
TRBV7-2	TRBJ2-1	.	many	TGTGCCAGCAGCTTCTCGAAGGGAATCGCCTACAATGAGCAGTTCTTC	CASSFSKGIAYNEQFF